What follows are 10 T cell receptor beta chains derived from one specimen sequenced in a study of shared T cell receptors in the human thymus. Sequencing used immunoSEQ multiplex PCR; TCRdb keeps in-frame clones, though not all of them. The table includes 550,000 to 800,000 clones, roughly 88% detected once. The same sample was also used in a study of human thymus T cells.

Specimen: thymocytes. The receptors here all came from a girl under two years old with a congenital heart defect.

The V gene is TRBV7-2, the J gene TRBJ2-7; TRBD1 might be the D (5 bases). V lost 1 base to trimming and J lost 0 bases, with 7 bases between them. This CDR3 is 14 amino acids long. Germline values: CDR1 SGHTA, CDR2 FQGNSA. The DNA of the CDR3 is TGTGCCAGCAGCTTAGGGGGCCTCTCCTACGAGCAGTACTTC. Translating it yields CASSLGGLSYEQYF.

This chain uses TRBV10-2 with TRBJ2-1; TRBD2 aligns across 11 bases. Germline V gene data show CDR1 as WSHSY and CDR2 as SAAADI. J gave up 9 bases and V 2 bases, and 27 bases lay outside the gene matches. CDR3 length: 22 amino acids. The CDR3 loop reads CASSEGCRCPTLAGGRGPEQFF. DNA for the CDR3: TGCGCCAGCAGTGAGGGATGCAGGTGCCCTACCCTAGCGGGGGGCAGGGGTCCTGAGCAGTTCTTC.

This clone has only a few counts. This chain links TRBV2 with TRBJ2-5, with 8 bases matching TRBD2. Unmatched junction bases numbered 8, after V lost 6 bases and J lost 5 bases. CDR1 is SNHLY and CDR2 is FYNNEI in the germline V gene. The CDR3 runs 14 residues. CDR3 DNA: TGTGCCAGCAGAGCCGGGACTAGGTGGGAGACCCAGTACTTC. The encoded protein is CASRAGTRWETQYF.

The chain joins TRBV10-3 to TRBJ2-7; D is ambiguous. V was cut by 8 bases and J by 6 bases, with 23 bases left in between. In germline, CDR1 is ENHRY, CDR2 SYGVKD. This CDR3 is built from 15 residues. The CDR3 region is CAIAQRLKPRSEQYF. CDR3 nucleotide sequence: TGTGCCATCGCCCAAAGATTGAAACCCAGATCCGAGCAGTACTTC.

J is TRBJ1-1 and V is TRBV5-1; 7 bases fit TRBD1. The CDR3 length is 15 residues. Germline V gene sequence: CDR1 SGHRS, CDR2 YFSETQ. J gave up 2 bases and V 0 bases, and 4 bases lay outside the gene matches. CDR3 amino acids: CASSLGGTANTEAFF. DNA of the CDR3: TGCGCCAGCAGCTTGGGAGGGACAGCTAACACTGAAGCTTTCTTT.

This chain connects TRBV12-5 to TRBJ1-2; 7 nucleotides line up with TRBD1. V lost 3 bases and J lost 3; bases outside the gene matches: 16. The CDR3 totals 18 residues. Germline values: CDR1 LGHNT, CDR2 FRNRAP. The CDR3 bases are TGTGCTAGTGGTTTTTCCGCGAAAGGGGGCGCGGCTGACTATGGCTACACCTTC. This encodes CASGFSAKGGAADYGYTF.

V usage is TRBV7-3 and J usage is TRBJ1-3, with TRBD1 matching over 8 bases. CDR1 SGHTA and CDR2 FQGTGA come from the germline V gene. The junction had 13 bases not matched to a gene; V was cut back by 5 bases and J by 4 bases. The CDR3 is 17 residues long. CDR3 amino acids: CASSHQQQGVIGNTIYF. The DNA of the CDR3 is TGTGCCAGCAGCCACCAACAACAGGGGGTTATAGGAAACACCATATATTTT.

This chain uses TRBV5-5 with TRBJ1-1; the D is unclear. From germline, CDR1 is SGHKS and CDR2 YYEKEE (reference sequence). The CDR3 extends over 12 amino acids. Trimming pared 4 bases from V and 11 bases from J, leaving 15 bases between. This CDR3 reads CASSGMRRYAFF. CDR3 bases: TGTGCCAGCAGCGGCATGCGGCGGTATGCTTTCTTT.

This chain uses TRBV4-1 with TRBJ2-7; perhaps TRBD1 as D (5 bases). In germline, CDR1 is MGHRA, CDR2 YSYEKL. The CDR3 totals 14 residues. Trimming removed 4 bases at V and 2 bases at J, with 12 bases between. CDR3 amino acids: CASSPQGLAYEQYF. CDR3 DNA sequence: TGCGCCAGCAGCCCCCAGGGCTTAGCCTACGAGCAGTACTTC.

A note on this clone: This CDR3 is also generated by other DNA sequences in the sample. The V and J genes are TRBV14 and TRBJ1-2, with D uncertain. Trimming shortened V by 4 bases and J by 5 bases, and 8 bases separated the two germline ends. CDR3 length: 12 residues. Germline values: CDR1 SGHDN, CDR2 FVKESK. DNA of the CDR3: TGTGCCAGCAGCCTTTATTCGTATGGCTACACCTTC. Translating gives CASSLYSYGYTF.